The clone carrying this T cell receptor beta chain was observed at least ten times. Antigen unknown. The data originate from a study of regulatory T cells in long-lasting Graves disease. The study, taken as a whole, reports: Persistent disease favored TRBV28, TRBJ1-2 and TRBJ2-5.

Trimming took 2 bases from V and 2 from J, leaving 11 bases between them. Germline V gene lookup returns CDR1 SGHRS and CDR2 YFSETQ. The CDR3 length is 14 residues. With iRepertoire HTBI primers and Arm-PCR of CDR3 regions, TCR beta libraries were built. One entry per CDR3 protein, called by TCRdb with MiXCR from the multiplex PCR reads. This repertoire shows about 540,000 distinct CDR3 sequences, 13% found once; its top ten account for 10%. Stated time point: newly diagnosed GD, antithyroid drugs for less than 3 months. TCR sequences were obtained from RNA taken from PBMCs. These same data were also listed under a study on T cells in Graves' hyperthyroidism and ophthalmopathy.

The starting material was peripheral blood mononuclear cells (PBMCs), obtained at new diagnosis, from a patient treated with antithyroid drugs. The source is a man aged 25 to 45 with Graves disease. The chain uses TRBV5-1 and TRBJ2-7; D might be TRBD1 (5 bases). CDR3 DNA: TGCGCCAGCAGCTTTGGGGCTTCCGCCTACGAGCAGTACTTC. Translated, it gives CASSFGASAYEQYF.